This T cell receptor (beta chain) is drawn from a study of graft-versus-host responses after intestinal transplantation. Study details: Among the recipients, all got anti-thymocyte globulin induction and then tacrolimus and steroids for approximately 3 years.

The assay was immunoSEQ multiplex PCR, and TCRdb's table has in-frame clones only and misses some. The data hold 130,000 to 150,000 clones, with around 90% observed a single time. Note on this clone: The antigen is not known.

This sample comprised unstimulated CD4+ T cells sorted from spleen or lymph node cells, obtained before intestinal transplant. The sequence was collected from a human donor who received an intestinal transplant.

The CDR3 here is CASSLGTQGNEQFF. The CDR3 DNA reads TGTGCCAGCAGCTTAGGGACCCAGGGAAATGAGCAGTTCTTC. V usage is TRBV7-2 and J usage is TRBJ2-1; possibly TRBD1 for D (5 bases). Germline CDR1 and CDR2: SGHTA and FQGNSA. The CDR3 extends over 14 amino acids. V lost 1 base, J lost 7 bases, and 11 bases lay in between. Using reference TRBV7-2 and TRBJ2-1 for the parts outside the CDR3, the full variable domain is GAGVSQSPSNKVTEKGKDVELRCDPISGHTALYWYRQSLGQGLEFLIYFQGNSAPDKSGLPSDRFSAERTGGSVSTLTIQRTQQEDSAVYLCASSLGTQGNEQFFGPGTRLTVL.